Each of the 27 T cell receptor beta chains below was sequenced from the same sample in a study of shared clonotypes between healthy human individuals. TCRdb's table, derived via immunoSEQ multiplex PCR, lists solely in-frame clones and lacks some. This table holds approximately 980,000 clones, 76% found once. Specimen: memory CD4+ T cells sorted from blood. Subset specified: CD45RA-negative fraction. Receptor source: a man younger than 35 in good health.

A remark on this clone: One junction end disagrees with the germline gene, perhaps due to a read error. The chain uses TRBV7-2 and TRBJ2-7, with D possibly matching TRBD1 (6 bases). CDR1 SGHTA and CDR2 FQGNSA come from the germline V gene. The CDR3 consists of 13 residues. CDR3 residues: CASSLGGQIAVHF. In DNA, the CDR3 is TGTGCCAGCAGCTTAGGAGGACAGATTGCGGTCCACTTC. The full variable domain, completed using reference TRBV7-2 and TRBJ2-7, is GAGVSQSPSNKVTEKGKDVELRCDPISGHTALYWYRQSLGQGLEFLIYFQGNSAPDKSGLPSDRFSAERTGGSVSTLTIQRTQQEDSAVYLCASSLGGQIAVHFGPGTRLTVT.

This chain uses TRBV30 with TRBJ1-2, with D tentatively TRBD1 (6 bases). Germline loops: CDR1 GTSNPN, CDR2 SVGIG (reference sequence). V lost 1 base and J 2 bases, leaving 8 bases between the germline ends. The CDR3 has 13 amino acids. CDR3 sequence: CAWSGTANYGYTF. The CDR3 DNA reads TGTGCCTGGAGTGGGACAGCAAACTATGGCTACACCTTC.

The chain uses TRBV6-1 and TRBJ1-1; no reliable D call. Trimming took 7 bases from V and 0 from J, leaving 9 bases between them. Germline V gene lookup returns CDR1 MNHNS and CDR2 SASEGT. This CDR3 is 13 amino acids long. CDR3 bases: TGTGCCAGCAATCGCGTCCTGAACACTGAAGCTTTCTTT. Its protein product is CASNRVLNTEAFF.

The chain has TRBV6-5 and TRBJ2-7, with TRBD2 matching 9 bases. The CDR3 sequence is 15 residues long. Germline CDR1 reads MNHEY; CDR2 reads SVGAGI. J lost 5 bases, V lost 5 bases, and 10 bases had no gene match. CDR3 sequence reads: CASSPPGLASHEQYF. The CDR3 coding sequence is TGTGCCAGCAGTCCCCCCGGACTAGCGTCCCACGAGCAGTACTTC.

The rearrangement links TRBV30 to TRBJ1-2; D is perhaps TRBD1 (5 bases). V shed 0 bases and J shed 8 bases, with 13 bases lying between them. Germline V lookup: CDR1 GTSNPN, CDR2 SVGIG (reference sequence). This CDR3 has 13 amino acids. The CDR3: CAWSVQRGTGYTF. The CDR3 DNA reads TGTGCCTGGAGTGTACAAAGGGGAACCGGCTACACCTTC.

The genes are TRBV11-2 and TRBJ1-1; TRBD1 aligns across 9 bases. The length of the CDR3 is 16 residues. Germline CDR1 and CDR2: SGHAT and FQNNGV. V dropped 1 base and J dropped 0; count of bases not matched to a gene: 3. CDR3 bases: TGTGCCAGCAGCTTAGCATGGACAGGGGTGAACACTGAAGCTTTCTTT. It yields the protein CASSLAWTGVNTEAFF.

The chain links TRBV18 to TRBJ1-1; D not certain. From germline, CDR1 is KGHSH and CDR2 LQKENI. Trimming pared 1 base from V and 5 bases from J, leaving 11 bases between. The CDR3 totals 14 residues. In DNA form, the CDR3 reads TGTGCCAGCTCACCACAGGGTATGGGGACTGAAGCTTTCTTT. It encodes CASSPQGMGTEAFF.

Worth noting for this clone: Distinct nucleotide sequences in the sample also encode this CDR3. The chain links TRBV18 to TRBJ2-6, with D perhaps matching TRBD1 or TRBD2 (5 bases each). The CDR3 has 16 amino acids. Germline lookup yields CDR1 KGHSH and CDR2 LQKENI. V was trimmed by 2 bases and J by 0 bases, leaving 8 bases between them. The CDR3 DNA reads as TGTGCCAGCTCACCAGGGGGTAGCTCTGGGGCCAACGTCCTGACTTTC. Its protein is CASSPGGSSGANVLTF.

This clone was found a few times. This CDR3 is CASSFQTGTAYEQYF. The DNA for the CDR3 is TGTGCCAGCAGTTTCCAAACCGGGACAGCCTACGAGCAGTACTTC. The chain recombines TRBV28 with TRBJ2-7, with TRBD1 identical over 7 bases. Per the germline V gene, CDR1 is MDHEN and CDR2 is SYDVKM. The V segment lost 3 bases and the J segment 2 bases; nucleotides outside the gene matches: 7. The length of the CDR3 is 15 residues.

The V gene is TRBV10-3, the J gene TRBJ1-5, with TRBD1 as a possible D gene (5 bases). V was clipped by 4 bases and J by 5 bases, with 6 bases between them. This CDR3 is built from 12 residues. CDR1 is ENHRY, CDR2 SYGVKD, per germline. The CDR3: CAISAGDQPQHF. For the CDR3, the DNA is TGTGCCATCAGTGCGGGGGATCAGCCCCAGCATTTT.

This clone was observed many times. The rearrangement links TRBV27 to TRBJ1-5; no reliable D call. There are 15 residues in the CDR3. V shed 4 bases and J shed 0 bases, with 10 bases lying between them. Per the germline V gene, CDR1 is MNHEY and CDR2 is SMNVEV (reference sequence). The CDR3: CASSSTHDSNQPQHF. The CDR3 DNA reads TGTGCCAGCAGTTCAACCCACGATAGCAATCAGCCCCAGCATTTT.

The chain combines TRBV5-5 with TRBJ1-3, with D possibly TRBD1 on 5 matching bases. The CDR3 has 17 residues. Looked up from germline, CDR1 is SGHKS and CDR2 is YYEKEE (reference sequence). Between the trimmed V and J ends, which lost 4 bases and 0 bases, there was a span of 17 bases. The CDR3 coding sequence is TGTGCCAGCAGCAAAGGACACGGGCAAGGCTCTGGAAACACCATATATTTT. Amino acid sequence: CASSKGHGQGSGNTIYF.

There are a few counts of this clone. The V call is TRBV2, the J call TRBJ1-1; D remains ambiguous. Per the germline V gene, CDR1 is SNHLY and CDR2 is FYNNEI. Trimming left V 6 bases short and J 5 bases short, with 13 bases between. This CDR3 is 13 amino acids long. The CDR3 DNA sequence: TGTGCCAGCAGGGCAGGAACAGAAACTGAAGCTTTCTTT. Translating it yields CASRAGTETEAFF.

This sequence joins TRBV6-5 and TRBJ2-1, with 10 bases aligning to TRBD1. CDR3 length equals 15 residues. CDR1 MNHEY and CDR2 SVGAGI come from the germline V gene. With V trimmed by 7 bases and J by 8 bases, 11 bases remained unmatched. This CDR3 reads CASTRQGARSDEQFF. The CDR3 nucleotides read TGTGCCAGCACCAGACAGGGGGCAAGATCGGATGAGCAGTTCTTC.

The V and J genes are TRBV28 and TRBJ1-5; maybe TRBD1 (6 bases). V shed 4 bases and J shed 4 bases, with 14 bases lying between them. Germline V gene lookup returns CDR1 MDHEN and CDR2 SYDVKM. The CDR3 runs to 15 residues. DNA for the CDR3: TGTGCCAGCAGTTCTGGACAGTTTCATAATCAGCCCCAGCATTTT. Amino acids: CASSSGQFHNQPQHF. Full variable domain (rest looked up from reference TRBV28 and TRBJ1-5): DVKVTQSSRYLVKRTGEKVFLECVQDMDHENMFWYRQDPGLGLRLIYFSYDVKMKEKGDIPEGYSVSREKKERFSLILESASTNQTSMYLCASSSGQFHNQPQHFGDGTRLSIL.

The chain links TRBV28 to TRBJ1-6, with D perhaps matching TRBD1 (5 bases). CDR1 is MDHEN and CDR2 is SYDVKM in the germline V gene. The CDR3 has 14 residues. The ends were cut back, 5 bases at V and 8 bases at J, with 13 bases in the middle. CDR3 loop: CASSLAGGYSPLHF. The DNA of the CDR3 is TGTGCCAGCAGTCTGGCGGGGGGATATTCACCCCTCCACTTT.

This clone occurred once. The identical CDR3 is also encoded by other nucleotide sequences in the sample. In DNA, the CDR3 is TGTGCCAGCTCACCCGGACAGGGTAATGAAAAACTGTTTTTT. It is translated as CASSPGQGNEKLFF. The V call is TRBV18, the J call TRBJ1-4; 8 bases match TRBD1. This CDR3 comprises 14 residues. Germline V gene sequence: CDR1 KGHSH, CDR2 LQKENI. V lost 3 bases, J lost 4 bases, and 1 base stayed unmatched.

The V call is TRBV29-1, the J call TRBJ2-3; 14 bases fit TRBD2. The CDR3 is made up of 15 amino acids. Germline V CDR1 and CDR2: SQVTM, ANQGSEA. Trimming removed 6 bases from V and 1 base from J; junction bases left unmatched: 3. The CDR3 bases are TGCAGCGTCGGACTAGCGGGAGGCCGCACAGATACGCAGTATTTT. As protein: CSVGLAGGRTDTQYF.

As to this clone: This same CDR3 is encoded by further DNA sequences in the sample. For the CDR3, the DNA is TGTGCCAGCTCCCCAGGGGGCTCGGGAAACACCATATATTTT. Translation: CASSPGGSGNTIYF. The J gene is TRBJ1-3, the V gene TRBV18; 8 bases align to TRBD1. CDR1 is KGHSH and CDR2 is LQKENI in the germline V gene. After removal of 6 bases from V and 4 bases from J, the junction contained 5 bases not matched to a gene. This CDR3 is 14 amino acids long.

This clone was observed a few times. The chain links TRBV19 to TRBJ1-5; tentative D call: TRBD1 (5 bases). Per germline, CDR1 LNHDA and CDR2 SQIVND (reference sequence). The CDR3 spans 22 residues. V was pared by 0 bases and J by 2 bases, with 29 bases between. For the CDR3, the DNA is TGTGCCAGTAGTATAGATCTATCCCCCGGGGGGAGACCTGATCCTGGCAATCAGCCCCAGCATTTT. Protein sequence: CASSIDLSPGGRPDPGNQPQHF. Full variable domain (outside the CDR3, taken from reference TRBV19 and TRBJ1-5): DGGITQSPKYLFRKEGQNVTLSCEQNLNHDAMYWYRQDPGQGLRLIYYSQIVNDFQKGDIAEGYSVSREKKESFPLTVTSAQKNPTAFYLCASSIDLSPGGRPDPGNQPQHFGDGTRLSIL.

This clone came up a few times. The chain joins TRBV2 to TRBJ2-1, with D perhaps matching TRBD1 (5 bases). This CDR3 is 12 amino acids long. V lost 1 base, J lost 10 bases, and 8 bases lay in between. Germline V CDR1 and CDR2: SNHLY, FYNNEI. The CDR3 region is CASSEVREEQFF. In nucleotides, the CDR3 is TGTGCCAGCAGTGAAGTCAGGGAAGAGCAGTTCTTC.

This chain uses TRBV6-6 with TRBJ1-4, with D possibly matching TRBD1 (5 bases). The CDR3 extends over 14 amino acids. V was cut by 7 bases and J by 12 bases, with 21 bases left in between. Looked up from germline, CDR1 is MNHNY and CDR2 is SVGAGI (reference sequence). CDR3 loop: CASNKGQGLSELFF. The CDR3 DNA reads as TGTGCCAGCAATAAAGGGCAGGGACTCTCGGAACTGTTTTTT.

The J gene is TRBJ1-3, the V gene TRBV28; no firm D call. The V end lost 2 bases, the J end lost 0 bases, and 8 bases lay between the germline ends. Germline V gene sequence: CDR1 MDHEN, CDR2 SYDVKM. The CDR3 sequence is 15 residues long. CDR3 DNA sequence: TGTGCCAGCAGTTTAAGAGGTGTCTCTGGAAACACCATATATTTT. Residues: CASSLRGVSGNTIYF.

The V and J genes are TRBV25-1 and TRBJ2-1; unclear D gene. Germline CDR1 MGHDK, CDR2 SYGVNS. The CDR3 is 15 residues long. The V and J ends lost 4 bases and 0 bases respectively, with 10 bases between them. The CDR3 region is CASSARLSSYNEQFF. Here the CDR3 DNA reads TGTGCCAGCAGTGCGAGACTTAGCTCCTACAATGAGCAGTTCTTC.

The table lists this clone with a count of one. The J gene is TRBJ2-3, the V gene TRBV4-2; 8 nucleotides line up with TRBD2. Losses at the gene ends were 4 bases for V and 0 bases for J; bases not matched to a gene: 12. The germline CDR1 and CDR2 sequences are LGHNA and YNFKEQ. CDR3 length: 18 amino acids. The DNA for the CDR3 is TGTGCCAGCAGCCTCGATATAGGGACTAGGATCAGCACAGATACGCAGTATTTT. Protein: CASSLDIGTRISTDTQYF.

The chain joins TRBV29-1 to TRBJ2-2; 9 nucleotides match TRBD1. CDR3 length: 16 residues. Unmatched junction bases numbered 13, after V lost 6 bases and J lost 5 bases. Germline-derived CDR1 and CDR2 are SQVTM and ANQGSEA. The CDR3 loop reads CSVLGLPDRGTGELFF. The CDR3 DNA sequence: TGCAGCGTCCTAGGACTACCCGACAGGGGGACCGGGGAGCTGTTTTTT.

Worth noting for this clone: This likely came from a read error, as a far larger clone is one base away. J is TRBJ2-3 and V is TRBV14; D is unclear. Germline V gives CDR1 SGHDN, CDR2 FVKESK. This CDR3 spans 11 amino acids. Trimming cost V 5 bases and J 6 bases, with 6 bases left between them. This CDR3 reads CASSFRDTQYF. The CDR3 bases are TGTGCCAGCAGCTTCAGGGATACGCAGTATTTT.